Detailed here is one T cell receptor (beta chain). Its antigen is unidentified. The sample belongs to a study of shared clonotypes between healthy human individuals. Across the study: The study drew on a couple of women and a few men aged 18 to 49 as donors. CD4 naive cells filled three plates per donor, CD4 memory three, CD8 naive two and CD8 memory one. Study findings and constraints: The sampled material consisted only of blood, and tissue repertoires are likely to differ.

V trimming: 1 base; J trimming: 9 bases; junction bases outside the gene matches: 6. The CDR3 is 16 amino acids. Germline V gene lookup returns CDR1 SGHDN and CDR2 FVKESK. Authors' processing steps: Filtering of immunoSEQ junctional sequences could not match full-length read filtering. Only in-frame clones appear in the TCRdb table, and some are missing; sequencing was by immunoSEQ multiplex PCR. V, J and clone size reflect that table, while D and trimming were determined from the DNA. The sample shows about 2.4 million clones, over 85% of them seen only once. This TCR came from a man aged 18 to 30 in good health. Some clones in this sample may be carry-over from other donors' samples. Sequencing was carried out using naive CD4+ T cells from PBMCs. Subset described: CD45RA+ positively selected. V and J are TRBV14 and TRBJ2-1, with 13 positions matching TRBD2. The CDR3 bases are TGTGCCAGCAGCCAAGGAACTAGCGGGAGGGCCGGTGAGCAGTTCTTC. Amino acid sequence: CASSQGTSGRAGEQFF.